These T cell receptor beta chains were read from a single sample in a study of blood T cells in healthy people across ages. TCRdb re-derived calls from the 5' RACE reads in MiXCR, one entry per CDR3 protein. Of about 730,000 distinct CDR3 sequences listed, 35% to 45% are singletons. The sample comprised blood. The receptors shown here come from a woman aged 55-69 years in good health. Both conserved end residues are part of each CDR3. A D gene is named only where the DNA matches it firmly. Rows may omit the clone size; those that give it use once, few, many or a size class.

>13|-|-|TRBJ2-1|TRBV3-1
TGTGCCAGCAGCCTTCAAACAGGGTGGGAGCAGTTCTTC
CASSLQTGWEQFF
>18|-|few|TRBJ2-6|TRBV21-1
TGTGCCAGCAGCTCAAGAGGGGGGCGGCTCTCTGGGGCCAACGTCCTGACTTTC
CASSSRGGRLSGANVLTF
>14|-|-|TRBJ1-2|TRBV27
TGTGCCAGCAGTTCTCTCGGGACTCCCTATGGCTACACCTTC
CASSSLGTPYGYTF
>15|TRBD2|-|TRBJ2-2|TRBV5-1
TGCGCCAGCAGCGTGGGACTATACGACACCGGGGAGCTGTTTTTT
CASSVGLYDTGELFF
>17|TRBD2|-|TRBJ2-1|TRBV6-2/TRBV6-3
TGTGCCAGCAGTCTAGGGATCACTAGCGGGAGCTCCAATGAGCAGTTCTTC
CASSLGITSGSSNEQFF
>15|-|-|TRBJ2-5|TRBV2
TGTGCCAGCAGCGCTTTATGGGGGACGGGGGAGACCCAGTACTTC
CASSALWGTGETQYF
>15|-|few|TRBJ2-3|TRBV6-5
TGTGCCAGCAGCTCCTCCTCGGTCCGGACAGATACGCAGTATTTT
CASSSSSVRTDTQYF
>12|-|-|TRBJ1-6|TRBV6-5
TGTGCCAGCAGTGTCTTAAGTTCACCCCTCCACTTT
CASSVLSSPLHF
>12|-|-|TRBJ2-7|TRBV12-3/TRBV12-4
TGTGCCAGAAGTTTCACGGCTTACGAGCAGTACTTC
CARSFTAYEQYF
>15|-|-|TRBJ1-6|TRBV3-1
TGTGCCAGCAGATACTGGACGAACGTTAATTCACCCCTCCACTTT
CASRYWTNVNSPLHF
>15|-|-|TRBJ2-7|TRBV29-1
TGCAGCGTTGAAGAAGCGCAGGGGTTCAACTACGAGCAGTACTTC
CSVEEAQGFNYEQYF
>15|TRBD2|-|TRBJ2-1|TRBV20-1
TGCAGTGCTAGAGATCCAGGACTAGTAGGCCATGAGCAGTTCTTC
CSARDPGLVGHEQFF
>15|-|few|TRBJ2-1|TRBV20-1
TGCAGTGCTGCTGACGGCCGGGACCCGTACAATGAGCAGTTCTTC
CSAADGRDPYNEQFF
>12|-|few|TRBJ1-2|TRBV5-6
TGTGCCAGCAGCGCTTACAGGGAGGGCTACACCTTC
CASSAYREGYTF
>15|TRBD1|-|TRBJ1-5|TRBV9
TGTGCCGGCAGCGTAGAGGACAGGGGTACTCAGCCCCAGCATTTT
CAGSVEDRGTQPQHF
>11|-|-|TRBJ1-2|TRBV25-1
TGTGCCAGCACCGCAGTCTATGGCTACACCTTC
CASTAVYGYTF
>13|-|-|TRBJ1-1|TRBV18
TGTGCCAGCTCACCGGAGGTGAACACTGAAGCTTTCTTT
CASSPEVNTEAFF
>17|TRBD2|-|TRBJ2-3|TRBV5-1
TGCGCCAGCAGCTCACAACCACTAGCGGGGAACACAGATACGCAGTATTTT
CASSSQPLAGNTDTQYF
>14|-|-|TRBJ1-5|TRBV6-2/TRBV6-3
TGTGCCAGCAGTTACGAGCGGACACATCAGCCCCAGCATTTT
CASSYERTHQPQHF
>15|-|-|TRBJ2-3|TRBV2
TGTGCCAGCAGTGGGGGTAGCGGTATCACAGATATGCAGTATTTT
CASSGGSGITDMQYF
>16|-|-|TRBJ2-1|TRBV18
TGTGCCAGCTCACCACAGGACGGGAGCTCCTACAATGAGCAGTTCTTC
CASSPQDGSSYNEQFF